This TCR beta chain was recorded in a study of T-cell reconstitution after alpha-beta-depleted transplantation in children. It was with unique molecular identifiers that the TCRbeta library was prepared. TCRdb re-analysed the PCR reads in MiXCR, keeping a single row per CDR3 protein. Among 210,000 or so distinct CDR3 sequences listed, approximately 10% were seen once. Whole-study findings and limits: One year post-transplant, T-cell counts and diversity were largely derived from T cells produced anew.

V was pared by 4 bases and J by 11 bases, with 11 bases between. Per germline, CDR1 MDHEN and CDR2 SYDVKM. The CDR3 has 11 residues. The sample holds many counts of this clonotype. Its specificity is unknown. The specimen comprised PBMCs, sampled before TCRalphabeta/CD19-depleted stem cell transplant. This TCR derives from a child under two years old with acute myeloid leukemia, due to receive a stem cell transplant. V and J are TRBV28 and TRBJ1-1, with D perhaps matching TRBD1 (5 bases). The CDR3 protein is CASSSTGWAFF. As DNA, the CDR3 is TGTGCCAGCAGTTCCACAGGCTGGGCTTTCTTT.